These 7 T cell receptor beta chains came from one sample sequenced in a study of glioma-infiltrating T cells after dendritic cell vaccination. Measured with immunoSEQ multiplex PCR; TCRdb has only the in-frame clones, and not every one. In the table there are around 96,000 clones, 79% of which are singletons. This sample comprised blood, obtained before dendritic cell vaccination. The receptors stem from a human donor with glioblastoma.

The rearrangement joins TRBV19 to TRBJ1-5; unclear D gene. Germline CDR1 is LNHDA and CDR2 is SQIVND (reference sequence). The CDR3 length is 16 residues. The CDR3, as DNA: TGTGCGGGCGGCTTGCCCGGGAGAGGAAGCAATCAGCCCCAGCATTTT. Translation gives CAGGLPGRGSNQPQHF.

The chain carries TRBV2 and TRBJ2-7, with 9 nucleotides matching TRBD2. The CDR3 covers 14 residues. Germline V gene lookup returns CDR1 SNHLY and CDR2 FYNNEI. The trim removed 3 bases at V and 1 base at J, leaving 1 base unmatched. Here the CDR3 DNA reads TGTGCCAGCAGTGATAGCGGGGGTTCCTACGAGCAGTACTTC. It is translated as CASSDSGGSYEQYF.

V gene TRBV7-2 combines with J gene TRBJ2-3, with TRBD2 matching over 12 bases. J lost 4 bases, V lost 5 bases, and 4 bases had no gene match. The CDR3 extends over 15 amino acids. Germline values: CDR1 SGHTA, CDR2 FQGNSA. This CDR3 reads CASSPLAGGPDTQYF. CDR3 bases: TGTGCCAGCAGCCCACTAGCGGGGGGACCAGATACGCAGTATTTT.

The chain has TRBV19 and TRBJ2-1, with 7 bases matching TRBD2. CDR3 length: 14 residues. Trimming at V came to 6 bases and at J to 0 bases, leaving 2 bases not matched to a gene. Per the germline V gene, CDR1 is LNHDA and CDR2 is SQIVND (reference sequence). DNA of the CDR3: TGTGCCAGTAGCGGGAGGTTCTCCTACAATGAGCAGTTCTTC. Its translation: CASSGRFSYNEQFF.

This chain joins TRBV9 and TRBJ1-6; possible D gene TRBD1, 5 bases. V lost 2 bases and J lost 5, with 8 bases in between. Germline V CDR1 and CDR2: SGDLS, YYNGEE. CDR3 length equals 14 residues. CDR3 region: CASSVGADNSPLHF. CDR3 sequence (DNA): TGTGCCAGCAGCGTTGGGGCAGATAATTCACCCCTCCACTTT.

CDR3 residues: CASSLVAGGLYNEQFF. In DNA form, the CDR3 reads TGCGCCAGCAGCTTGGTTGCGGGAGGTTTATACAATGAGCAGTTCTTC. This chain uses TRBV5-1 with TRBJ2-1; 8 bases align to TRBD2. The junction had 6 bases not matched to a gene; V was cut back by 0 bases and J by 4 bases. Looked up from germline, CDR1 is SGHRS and CDR2 is YFSETQ. CDR3 length: 16 residues.

The chain links TRBV18 to TRBJ2-5, with 7 bases aligning to TRBD2. Germline CDR1 is KGHSH and CDR2 is LQKENI. The CDR3 extends over 15 amino acids. The J segment lost 1 base and the V segment lost 3 bases, leaving 5 bases of the junction unmatched. CDR3 DNA: TGTGCCAGCTCACCCTTAGCGGGTTTCCAAGAGACCCAGTACTTC. Translation gives CASSPLAGFQETQYF.